The clone carrying this T cell receptor (beta chain) has more than one count but fewer than ten. These data come from a study of T cells in Graves' hyperthyroidism and ophthalmopathy. This CDR3 region has 15 residues. Per germline, CDR1 MNHEY and CDR2 SVGEGT. With 4 bases removed from V and 2 bases from J, the gap between germline ends came to 14 bases. There were TCR beta CDR3 regions amplified from RNA transcripts. Researchers ran a first-round RT-PCR on the TCR CDR3 using the HTBI primer set. TCRdb re-analysed the multiplex PCR reads in MiXCR, keeping a single row per CDR3 protein. Among 300,000 or so distinct CDR3 sequences listed, over 15% were seen once.

The rearrangement joins TRBV6-2 or TRBV6-3 to TRBJ1-2; D is possibly TRBD1 (5 bases). The sample taken for sequencing was blood. This clonotype was obtained from a woman aged 60-75 years with Graves' ophthalmopathy. CDR3 coding DNA: TGTGCCAGCAGTTCCAGGGATCGGGGGAACTATGGCTACACCTTC. Protein product: CASSSRDRGNYGYTF.